The 5 T cell receptor beta chains listed next were all sequenced from one sample in a study of blood T cell repertoires in COVID-19. Some clones are missing from TCRdb's copy, which holds only in-frame ones; the method was immunoSEQ multiplex PCR. The sample consists of tens of thousands of clones, over 75% of them appearing once. Sequenced material: peripheral blood. The receptors come from a human donor in a cohort sampled during active COVID-19.

In this sample, this clone turned up a few times. The V call is TRBV19, the J call TRBJ2-3, with D possibly being TRBD1 (5 bases). The V gene lost 3 bases and the J gene lost 3 bases, with 13 bases spanning the gap. Germline V gene sequence: CDR1 LNHDA, CDR2 SQIVND (reference sequence). The CDR3 sequence is 15 residues long. For the CDR3, the DNA is TGTGCCAGTAGTATTCAGGGCGGAACGACAGATACGCAGTATTTT. Translated, it gives CASSIQGGTTDTQYF.

The rearrangement links TRBV29-1 to TRBJ1-2; 8 nucleotides agree with TRBD1. The CDR3 contains 12 residues. Germline assignment: CDR1 SQVTM and CDR2 ANQGSEA. The V and J ends lost 7 bases and 8 bases, in that order; junction bases with no gene match: 9. CDR3 bases: TGCAGCGCTCGGACAGGGCGTAGGGGCTACACCTTC. It encodes CSARTGRRGYTF.

This clone was picked up one time. The V call is TRBV3-1 (or the pseudogene TRBV3-2), the J call TRBJ1-2; 9 bases are shared with TRBD1. J gave up 4 bases and V 4 bases, and 4 bases lay outside the gene matches. The CDR3 consists of 14 residues. Per the germline V gene, CDR1 is LGHDT and CDR2 is YNNKEL (reference sequence). The DNA for the CDR3 is TGTGCCAGCAGCCCCCGGGACAGGGCCTATGGCTACACCTTC. It encodes CASSPRDRAYGYTF.

CDR3 bases: TGTGCCAGCAGCCCCCTAGGGGGGGCAGATAATTCACCCCTCCACTTT. Its translation: CASSPLGGADNSPLHF. This chain links TRBV5-5 with TRBJ1-6; D possibly corresponds to TRBD1 (6 bases). Germline V gene sequence: CDR1 SGHKS, CDR2 YYEKEE (reference sequence). CDR3 size: 16 residues. V lost 4 bases and J 5 bases, leaving 16 bases between the germline ends.

The chain recombines TRBV27 with TRBJ2-7, with D possibly matching TRBD2 (6 bases). Germline CDR1 is MNHEY and CDR2 is SMNVEV (reference sequence). The CDR3 covers 15 residues. V lost 5 bases, J lost 5 bases, and 19 bases lay in between. This CDR3 reads CASSPADAGSHEQYF. The CDR3 coding sequence is TGTGCCAGCAGTCCCGCGGATGCGGGGTCCCACGAGCAGTACTTC.